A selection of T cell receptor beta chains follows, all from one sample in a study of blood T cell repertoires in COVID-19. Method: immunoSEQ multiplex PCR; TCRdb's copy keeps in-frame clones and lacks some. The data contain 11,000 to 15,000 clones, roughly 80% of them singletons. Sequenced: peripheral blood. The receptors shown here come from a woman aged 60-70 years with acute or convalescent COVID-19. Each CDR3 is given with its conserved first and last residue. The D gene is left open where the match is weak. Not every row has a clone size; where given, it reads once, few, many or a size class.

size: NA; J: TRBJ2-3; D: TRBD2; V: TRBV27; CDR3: CATRLAGSTDTQYF; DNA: TGTGCCACCAGACTAGCGGGGAGCACAGATACGCAGTATTTT
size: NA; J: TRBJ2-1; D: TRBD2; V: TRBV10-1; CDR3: CASSDHLRAGPNWEQFF; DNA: TGCGCCAGCAGTGACCATTTGAGAGCGGGGCCGAATTGGGAGCAGTTCTTC
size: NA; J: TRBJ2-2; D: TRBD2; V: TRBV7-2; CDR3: CASSLGTSGIYGELFF; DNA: TGTGCCAGCAGCTTAGGGACTAGCGGGATCTATGGGGAGCTGTTTTTT
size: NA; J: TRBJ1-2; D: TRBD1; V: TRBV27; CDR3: CASSRGQGRYGYTF; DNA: TGTGCCAGCAGTAGAGGACAGGGGAGATATGGCTACACCTTC
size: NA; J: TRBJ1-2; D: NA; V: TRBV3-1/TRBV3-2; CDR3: CPRSQLAGGAGGYTF; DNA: TGTCCCCGCAGCCAACTCGCGGGGGGGGCGGGAGGCTACACCTTC
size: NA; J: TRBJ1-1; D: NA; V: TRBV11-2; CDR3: CASSSVVWTTMNTEAFF; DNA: TGTGCCAGCAGCTCCGTCGTGTGGACGACTATGAACACTGAAGCTTTCTTT
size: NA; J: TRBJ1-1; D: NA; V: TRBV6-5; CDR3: CASRTGRAFF; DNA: TGTGCCAGCAGGACGGGTAGAGCTTTCTTT
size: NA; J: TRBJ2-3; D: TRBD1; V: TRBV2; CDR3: CASSEWGDRGADTQYF; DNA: TGTGCCAGCAGTGAGTGGGGGGACAGGGGAGCTGATACGCAGTATTTT
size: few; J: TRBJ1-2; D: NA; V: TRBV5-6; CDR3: CASTSGRNYGYTF; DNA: TGTGCCAGCACCTCAGGGCGGAACTATGGCTACACCTTC
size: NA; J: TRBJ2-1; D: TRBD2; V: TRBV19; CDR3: CASSPRTSGYNEQFF; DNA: TGTGCCAGTAGTCCAAGGACTAGCGGATACAATGAGCAGTTCTTC
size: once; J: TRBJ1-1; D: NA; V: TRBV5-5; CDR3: CASSLGFGGSTEAFF; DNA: TGTGCCAGCAGCTTAGGGTTTGGGGGGAGCACTGAAGCTTTCTTT
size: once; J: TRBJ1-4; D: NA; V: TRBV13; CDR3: CASSLAAGLGTNEKLFF; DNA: TGTGCCAGCAGCTTAGCCGCAGGTTTGGGAACTAATGAAAAACTGTTTTTT
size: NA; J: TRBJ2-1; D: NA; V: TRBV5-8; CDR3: CASSLPTVAGPLYNEQFF; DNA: TGTGCCAGCAGCTTGCCGACCGTGGCGGGGCCTCTCTACAATGAGCAGTTCTTC
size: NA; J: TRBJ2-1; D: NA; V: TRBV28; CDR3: CASSFWQEQFF; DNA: TGTGCCAGCAGTTTCTGGCAGGAGCAGTTCTTC
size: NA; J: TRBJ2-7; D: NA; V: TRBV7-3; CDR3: CASSLWVGGGSAEQYF; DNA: TGTGCCAGCAGCTTATGGGTTGGGGGCGGCTCGGCCGAGCAGTACTTC
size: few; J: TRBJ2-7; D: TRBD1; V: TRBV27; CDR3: CASGQGPREQYF; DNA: TGTGCCAGCGGACAGGGGCCTAGGGAGCAGTACTTC
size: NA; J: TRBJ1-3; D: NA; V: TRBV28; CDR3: CASSFGSGNTIYF; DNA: TGTGCCAGCAGTTTCGGCTCTGGAAACACCATATATTTT
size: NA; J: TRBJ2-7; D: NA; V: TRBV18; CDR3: CASSPALGGRDEQYF; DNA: TGTGCCAGCTCACCGGCTCTCGGGGGGCGGGACGAGCAGTACTTC
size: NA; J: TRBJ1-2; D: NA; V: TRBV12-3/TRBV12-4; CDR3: CASSSRGYGYTF; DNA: TGTGCCAGCAGTTCTCGGGGTTATGGCTACACCTTC
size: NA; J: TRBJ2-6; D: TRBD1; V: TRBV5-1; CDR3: CASSLVAGGGGANVLTF; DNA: TGCGCCAGCAGCTTGGTGGCAGGGGGCGGTGGGGCCAACGTCCTGACTTTC
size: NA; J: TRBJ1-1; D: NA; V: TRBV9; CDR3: CASSARGLMNTEAFF; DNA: TGTGCCAGCAGCGCGAGGGGACTTATGAACACTGAAGCTTTCTTT
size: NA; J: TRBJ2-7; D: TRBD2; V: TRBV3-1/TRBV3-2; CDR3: CASSTSSGASYEQYF; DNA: TGTGCCAGCAGCACTTCTAGCGGGGCCTCCTACGAGCAGTACTTC
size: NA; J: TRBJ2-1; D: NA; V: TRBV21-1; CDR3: CASSKDRDKYYNEQFF; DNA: TGTGCCAGCAGCAAAGATAGGGACAAATACTACAATGAGCAGTTCTTC
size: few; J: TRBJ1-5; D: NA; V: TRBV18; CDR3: CASSPQAGMDQPQHF; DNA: TGTGCCAGCTCACCACAAGCAGGGATGGATCAGCCCCAGCATTTT
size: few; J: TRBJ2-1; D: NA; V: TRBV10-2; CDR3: CASSEGRPSYNEQFF; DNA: TGCGCCAGCAGTGAGGGGCGACCCTCCTACAATGAGCAGTTCTTC
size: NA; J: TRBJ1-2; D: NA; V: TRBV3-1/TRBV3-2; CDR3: CASSHPGGYTF; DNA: TGTGCCAGCAGCCACCCCGGGGGCTACACCTTC
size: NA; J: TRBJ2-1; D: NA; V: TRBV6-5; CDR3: CASSRNKGYNEQFF; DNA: TGTGCCAGCAGCAGGAACAAAGGTTACAATGAGCAGTTCTTC
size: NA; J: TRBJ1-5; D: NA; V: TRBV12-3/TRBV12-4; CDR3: CASRPDGDQPQHF; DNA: TGTGCCAGCAGACCCGACGGGGATCAGCCCCAGCATTTT
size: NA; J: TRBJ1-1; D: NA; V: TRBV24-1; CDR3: CATSTGSFTEAFF; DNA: TGTGCCACCAGTACAGGGAGTTTCACTGAAGCTTTCTTT
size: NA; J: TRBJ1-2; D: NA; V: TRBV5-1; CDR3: CASSLFPEANYGYTF; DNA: TGCGCCAGCAGCTTGTTTCCAGAAGCTAACTATGGCTACACCTTC
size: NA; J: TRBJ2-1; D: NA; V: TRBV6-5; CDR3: CASRGGGRRNEQFF; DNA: TGTGCCAGCAGAGGGGGTGGGAGAAGGAATGAGCAGTTCTTC
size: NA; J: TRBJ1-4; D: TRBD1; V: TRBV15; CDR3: CATSRETGTGREKLFF; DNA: TGTGCCACCAGCAGGGAAACCGGGACAGGGCGTGAAAAACTGTTTTTT
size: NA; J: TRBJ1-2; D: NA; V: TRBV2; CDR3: CASSGLQGDGYTF; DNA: TGTGCCAGCAGTGGACTACAGGGAGACGGCTACACCTTC
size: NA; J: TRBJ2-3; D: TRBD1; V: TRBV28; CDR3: CASSHSGTGDGGGDTQYF; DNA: TGTGCCAGCAGTCACTCCGGGACAGGGGATGGTGGGGGAGATACGCAGTATTTT
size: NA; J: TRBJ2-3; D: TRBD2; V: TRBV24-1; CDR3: CATSDLSSGGRTQYF; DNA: TGTGCCACCAGTGATTTGTCTAGCGGGGGACGAACGCAGTATTTT
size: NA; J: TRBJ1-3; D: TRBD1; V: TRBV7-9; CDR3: CASSTWTGGSGNTIYF; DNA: TGTGCCAGCAGCACGTGGACAGGGGGATCTGGAAACACCATATATTTT
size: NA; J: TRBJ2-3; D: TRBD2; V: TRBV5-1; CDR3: CASSLSLAGPRGTQYF; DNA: TGCGCCAGCAGCTTGAGTCTAGCGGGGCCCAGGGGCACGCAGTATTTT
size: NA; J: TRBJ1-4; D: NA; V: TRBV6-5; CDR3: CASSWTATNEKLFF; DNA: TGTGCCAGCAGCTGGACAGCAACTAATGAAAAACTGTTTTTT
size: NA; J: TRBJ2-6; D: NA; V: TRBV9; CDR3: CASKAGEGSGANVLTF; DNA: TGTGCCAGCAAGGCAGGGGAGGGCTCTGGGGCCAACGTCCTGACTTTC
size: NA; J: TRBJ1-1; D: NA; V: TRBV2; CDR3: CASSDRRTEAFF; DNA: TGTGCCAGCAGTGACAGGCGAACTGAAGCTTTCTTT